This T cell receptor beta chain was retrieved from a study of blood T cell repertoires in COVID-19. Study-wide background: COVID-19 samples from acute and convalescent phases originated in the United States, Italy and Spain. From T cells, B-cell-depleted T cells, or PBMCs came the material, which was cDNA or gDNA.

Trimming removed 4 bases from V and 3 bases from J, with 14 bases in between. Germline V CDR1 and CDR2: SGHRS, YFSETQ. This CDR3 region has 15 residues. Original data processing: Nucleated cell number was recorded as an estimate derived from reference gene primer amplification. Generated by immunoSEQ multiplex PCR, the TCRdb table keeps only in-frame clones and is missing some. V, J and clone size reflect that table, while D and trimming were determined from the DNA. The sample shows about 210,000 clones, approximately 89% of them seen only once. V and J are TRBV5-1 and TRBJ1-5; no reliable D call. The sequenced sample was peripheral blood. The TCR sequence derives from a woman in her thirties or forties with acute or convalescent COVID-19. The CDR3 region has the DNA TGCGCCAGCAGCGAAACCGGCGGCCTCAATCAGCCCCAGCATTTT. This codes for CASSETGGLNQPQHF. Combining the CDR3 with reference TRBV5-1 and TRBJ1-5 gives the whole variable domain KAGVTQTPRYLIKTRGQQVTLSCSPISGHRSVSWYQQTPGQGLQFLFEYFSETQRNKGNFPGRFSGRQFSNSRSEMNVSTLELGDSALYLCASSETGGLNQPQHFGDGTRLSIL.